Below, 5 T cell receptor beta chains from the same sample are listed, as sequenced in a study of T cell repertoires in cytomegalovirus infection. The antigens these receptors bind are not known. MiXCR was run by TCRdb on the reads, yielding one entry per CDR3 protein. Of 900,000 to 950,000 distinct CDR3 sequences listed, 31% are singletons. The sample consisted of cultured CD8+ T cells from PBMCs, taken from culture after CMV antigen stimulation. These receptors came from a human donor in good health (CMV status not recorded). Some clones in this sample may be carry-over from other donors' samples.

With respect to this clonotype: Because it lacks the conserved phenylalanine or tryptophan at the end, this CDR3 is likely a read error. V and J are TRBV12-3 or TRBV12-4 and TRBJ1-4; D call uncertain. Trimming cost V 6 bases and J 0 bases, with 14 bases left between them. The length of the CDR3 is 16 residues. The CDR3 sequence is CASRFYTETTNEKLFI. In DNA form, the CDR3 reads TGTGCCAGCAGGTTCTACACAGAGACAACTAATGAAAAACTGTTTATT.

This clonotype was recorded a few times. The genes are TRBV5-1 and TRBJ2-2; 7 bases agree with TRBD1. Trimming took 2 bases from V and 3 from J; bases not matched to a gene: 7. Germline V gene lookup returns CDR1 SGHRS and CDR2 YFSETQ. The CDR3 is 16 residues long. CDR3: CASSFNRGPDTGELFF. CDR3 nucleotide sequence: TGCGCCAGCAGCTTCAACAGGGGTCCTGACACCGGGGAGCTGTTTTTT.

This clonotype turned up a few times. The chain employs TRBV6-5 and TRBJ2-7; the D gene is possibly TRBD2 (5 bases). This CDR3 has 14 amino acids. Trimming pared 5 bases from V and 5 bases from J, leaving 16 bases between. Germline CDR1 and CDR2: MNHEY and SVGAGI. CDR3 bases: TGTGCCAGCAGTCTCATAAGCGGCGGGCACGAGCAGTACTTC. The encoded protein is CASSLISGGHEQYF.

This clonotype was found a few times. The chain couples TRBV10-3 to TRBJ2-3; 12 bases match TRBD1. Trimming cost V 6 bases and J 3 bases; bases outside gene matches: 7. From germline, CDR1 is ENHRY and CDR2 SYGVKD. The CDR3 totals 16 residues. This CDR3 reads CAIRSGQGASTDTQYF. The CDR3 bases are TGTGCCATCAGGTCGGGACAGGGGGCCTCTACAGATACGCAGTATTTT.

V and J are TRBV12-3 or TRBV12-4 and TRBJ2-3, with 7 bases matching TRBD1. The CDR3 is 15 residues long. The ends lost 5 bases at V and 5 bases at J; junction bases unmatched: 10. The CDR3: CASSNSPGQVDTQYF. The CDR3 DNA is TGTGCCAGCAGTAATAGCCCCGGACAGGTAGATACGCAGTATTTT.